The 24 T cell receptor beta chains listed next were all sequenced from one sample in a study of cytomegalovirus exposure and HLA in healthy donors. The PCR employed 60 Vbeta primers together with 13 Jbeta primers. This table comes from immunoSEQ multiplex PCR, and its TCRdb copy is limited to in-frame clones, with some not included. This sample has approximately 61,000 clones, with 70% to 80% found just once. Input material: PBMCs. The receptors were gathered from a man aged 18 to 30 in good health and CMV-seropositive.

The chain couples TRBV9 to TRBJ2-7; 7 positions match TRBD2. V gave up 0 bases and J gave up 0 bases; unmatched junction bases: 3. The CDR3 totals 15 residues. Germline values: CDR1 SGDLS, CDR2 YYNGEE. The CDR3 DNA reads TGTGCCAGCAGCGTAGGGGGACTAAGCTCCTACGAGCAGTACTTC. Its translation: CASSVGGLSSYEQYF.

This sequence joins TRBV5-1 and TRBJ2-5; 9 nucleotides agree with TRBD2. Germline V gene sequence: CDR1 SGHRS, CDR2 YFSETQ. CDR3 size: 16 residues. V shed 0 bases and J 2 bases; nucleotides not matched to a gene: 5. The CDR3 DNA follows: TGCGCCAGCAGCTTGGTGGCTAGCGGGGTACAAGAGACCCAGTACTTC. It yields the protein CASSLVASGVQETQYF.

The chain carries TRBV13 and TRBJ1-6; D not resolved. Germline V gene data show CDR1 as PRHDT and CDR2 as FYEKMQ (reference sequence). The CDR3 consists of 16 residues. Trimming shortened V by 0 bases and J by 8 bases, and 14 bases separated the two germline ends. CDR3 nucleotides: TGTGCCAGCAGCTTAGGCCCAGAAGTGTACCATTCACCCCTCCACTTT. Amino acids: CASSLGPEVYHSPLHF.

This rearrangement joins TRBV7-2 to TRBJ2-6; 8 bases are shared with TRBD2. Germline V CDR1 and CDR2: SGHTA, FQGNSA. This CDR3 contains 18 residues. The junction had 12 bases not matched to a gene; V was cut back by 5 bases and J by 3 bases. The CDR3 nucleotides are TGTGCCAGCAGCCCTCGGGCGGGGGGCGGTTATGGGGCCAACGTCCTGACTTTC. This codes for CASSPRAGGGYGANVLTF.

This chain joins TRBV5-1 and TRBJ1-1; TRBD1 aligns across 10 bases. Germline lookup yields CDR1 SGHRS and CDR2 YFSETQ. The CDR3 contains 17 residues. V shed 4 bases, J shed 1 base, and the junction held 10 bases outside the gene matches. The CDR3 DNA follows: TGCGCCAGCAGCACCGGACCGGGACAGGGGCCGAACACTGAAGCTTTCTTT. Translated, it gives CASSTGPGQGPNTEAFF.

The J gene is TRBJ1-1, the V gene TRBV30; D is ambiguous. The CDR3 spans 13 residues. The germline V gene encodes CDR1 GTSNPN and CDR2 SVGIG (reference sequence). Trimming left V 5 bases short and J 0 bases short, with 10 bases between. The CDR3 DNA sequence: TGTGCCTGGGGGCCCTGGGTGAACACTGAAGCTTTCTTT. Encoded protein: CAWGPWVNTEAFF.

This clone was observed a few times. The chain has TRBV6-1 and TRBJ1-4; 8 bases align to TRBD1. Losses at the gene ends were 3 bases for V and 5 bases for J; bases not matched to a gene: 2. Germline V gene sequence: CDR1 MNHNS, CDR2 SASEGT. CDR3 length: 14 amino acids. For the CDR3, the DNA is TGTGCCAGCAGTGATGGACAGGGAAATGAAAAACTGTTTTTT. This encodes CASSDGQGNEKLFF.

The CDR3 sequence: CASRGLETASYNEQFF. DNA for the CDR3: TGTGCCAGCAGGGGATTAGAGACAGCTTCCTACAATGAGCAGTTCTTC. The chain has TRBV7-2 and TRBJ2-1, with D perhaps matching TRBD1 (5 bases). The CDR3 has 16 residues. Germline CDR1 SGHTA, CDR2 FQGNSA. V was pared by 6 bases and J by 1 base, with 16 bases between. Together with reference TRBV7-2 and TRBJ2-1, the CDR3 gives the full variable domain: GAGVSQSPSNKVTEKGKDVELRCDPISGHTALYWYRQSLGQGLEFLIYFQGNSAPDKSGLPSDRFSAERTGGSVSTLTIQRTQQEDSAVYLCASRGLETASYNEQFFGPGTRLTVL.

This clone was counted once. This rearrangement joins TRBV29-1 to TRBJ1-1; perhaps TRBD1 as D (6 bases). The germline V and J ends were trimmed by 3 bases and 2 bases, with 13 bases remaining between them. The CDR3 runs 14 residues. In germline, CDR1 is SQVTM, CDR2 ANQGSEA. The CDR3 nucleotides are TGCAGCGTTGAGGGGGCAGCCCGAAACACTGAAGCTTTCTTT. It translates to CSVEGAARNTEAFF.

For the CDR3, the DNA is TGTGCCAGCAGTTCGGGACAGTCCTACGAGCAGTACTTC. Protein product: CASSSGQSYEQYF. The J gene is TRBJ2-7, the V gene TRBV28, with 7 bases fitting TRBD1. The J segment lost 1 base and the V segment lost 4 bases, leaving 1 base of the junction unmatched. The V gene's germline CDR1 is MDHEN and CDR2 SYDVKM. The CDR3 runs 13 residues. The full variable domain, with the rest looked up from reference TRBV28 and TRBJ2-7, is DVKVTQSSRYLVKRTGEKVFLECVQDMDHENMFWYRQDPGLGLRLIYFSYDVKMKEKGDIPEGYSVSREKKERFSLILESASTNQTSMYLCASSSGQSYEQYFGPGTRLTVT.

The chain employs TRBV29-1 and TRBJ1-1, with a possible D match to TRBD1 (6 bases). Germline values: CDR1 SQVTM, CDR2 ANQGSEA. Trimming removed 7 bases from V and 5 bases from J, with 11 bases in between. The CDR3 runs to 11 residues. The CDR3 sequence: CSAPGDTEAFF. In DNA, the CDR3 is TGCAGCGCCCCAGGGGATACTGAAGCTTTCTTT.

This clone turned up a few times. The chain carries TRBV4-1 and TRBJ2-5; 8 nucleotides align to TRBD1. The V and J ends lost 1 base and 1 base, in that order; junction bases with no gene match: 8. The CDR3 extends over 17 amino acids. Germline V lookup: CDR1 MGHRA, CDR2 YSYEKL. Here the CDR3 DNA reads TGCGCCAGCAGCCAAGGGCGGGACAGGTTGACCCAAGAGACCCAGTACTTC. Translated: CASSQGRDRLTQETQYF.

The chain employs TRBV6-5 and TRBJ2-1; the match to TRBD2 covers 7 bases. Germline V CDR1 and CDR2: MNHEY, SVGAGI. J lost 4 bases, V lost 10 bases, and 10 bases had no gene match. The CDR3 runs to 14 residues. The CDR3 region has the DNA TGTGCCACCAACCCAGCGGGAACGTACAATGAGCAGTTCTTC. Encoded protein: CATNPAGTYNEQFF.

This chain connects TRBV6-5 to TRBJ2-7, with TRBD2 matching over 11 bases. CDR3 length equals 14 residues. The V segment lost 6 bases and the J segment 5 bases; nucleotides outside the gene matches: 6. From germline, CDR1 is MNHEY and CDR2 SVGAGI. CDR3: CASRVAGGPNEQYF. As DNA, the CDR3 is TGTGCCAGCAGAGTAGCGGGAGGGCCCAACGAGCAGTACTTC.

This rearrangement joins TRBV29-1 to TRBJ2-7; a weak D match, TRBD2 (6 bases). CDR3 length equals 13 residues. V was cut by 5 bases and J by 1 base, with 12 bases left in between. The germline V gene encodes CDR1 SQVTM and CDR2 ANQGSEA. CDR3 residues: CSVLRGSSYEQYF. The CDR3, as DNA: TGCAGCGTTTTGCGGGGCTCGTCCTACGAGCAGTACTTC.

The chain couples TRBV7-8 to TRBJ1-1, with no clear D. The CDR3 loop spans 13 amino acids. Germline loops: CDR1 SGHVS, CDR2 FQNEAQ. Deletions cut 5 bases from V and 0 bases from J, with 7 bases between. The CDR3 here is CASSPGMNTEAFF. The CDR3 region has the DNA TGTGCCAGCAGCCCTGGCATGAACACTGAAGCTTTCTTT.

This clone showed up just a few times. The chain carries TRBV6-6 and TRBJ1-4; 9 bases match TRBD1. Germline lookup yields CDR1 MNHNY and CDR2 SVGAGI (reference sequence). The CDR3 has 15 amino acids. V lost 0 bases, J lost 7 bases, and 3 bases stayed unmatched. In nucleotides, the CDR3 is TGTGCCAGCAGTTACTCGGACAGGGGTGGTGAAAAACTGTTTTTT. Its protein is CASSYSDRGGEKLFF.

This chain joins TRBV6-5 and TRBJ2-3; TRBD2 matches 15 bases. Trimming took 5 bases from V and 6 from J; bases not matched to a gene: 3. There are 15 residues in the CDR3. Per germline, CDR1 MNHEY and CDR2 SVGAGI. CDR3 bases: TGTGCCAGCAGTCGGACTAGCGGGAGGGCGGATACGCAGTATTTT. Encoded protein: CASSRTSGRADTQYF.

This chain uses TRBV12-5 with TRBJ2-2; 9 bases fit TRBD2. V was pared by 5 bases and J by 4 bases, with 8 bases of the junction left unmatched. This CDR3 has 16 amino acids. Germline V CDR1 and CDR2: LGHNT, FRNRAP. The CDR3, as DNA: TGTGCTAGTGGTACCGCTAGCGGGACGCTCACCGGGGAGCTGTTTTTT. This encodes CASGTASGTLTGELFF.

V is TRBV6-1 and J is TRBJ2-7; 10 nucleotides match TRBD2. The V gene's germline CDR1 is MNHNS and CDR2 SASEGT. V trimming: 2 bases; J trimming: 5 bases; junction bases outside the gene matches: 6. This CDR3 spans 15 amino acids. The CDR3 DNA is TGTGCCAGCAGTGAAATCGCTAGCGGGAGTCACGAGCAGTACTTC. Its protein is CASSEIASGSHEQYF.

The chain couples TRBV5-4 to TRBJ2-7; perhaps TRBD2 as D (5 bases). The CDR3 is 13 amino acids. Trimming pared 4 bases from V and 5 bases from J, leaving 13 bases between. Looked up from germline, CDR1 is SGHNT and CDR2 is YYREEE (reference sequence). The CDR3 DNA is TGTGCCAGCAGCGACTATTGGGGTAACGAGCAGTACTTC. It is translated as CASSDYWGNEQYF.

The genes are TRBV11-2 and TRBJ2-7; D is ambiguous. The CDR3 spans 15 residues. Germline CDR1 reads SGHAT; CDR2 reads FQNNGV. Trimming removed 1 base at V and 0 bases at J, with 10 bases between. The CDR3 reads CASSLVIAGSYEQYF. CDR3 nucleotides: TGTGCCAGCAGCTTAGTCATTGCAGGCTCCTACGAGCAGTACTTC.

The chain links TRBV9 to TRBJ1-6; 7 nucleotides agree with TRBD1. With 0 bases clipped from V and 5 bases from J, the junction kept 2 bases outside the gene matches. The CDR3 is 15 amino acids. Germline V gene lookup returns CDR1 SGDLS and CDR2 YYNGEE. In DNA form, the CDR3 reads TGTGCCAGCAGCGTAGCCCAGGGGGATAATTCACCCCTCCACTTT. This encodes CASSVAQGDNSPLHF. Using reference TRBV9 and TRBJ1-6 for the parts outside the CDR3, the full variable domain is DSGVTQTPKHLITATGQRVTLRCSPRSGDLSVYWYQQSLDQGLQFLIQYYNGEERAKGNILERFSAQQFPDLHSELNLSSLELGDSALYFCASSVAQGDNSPLHFGNGTRLTVT.

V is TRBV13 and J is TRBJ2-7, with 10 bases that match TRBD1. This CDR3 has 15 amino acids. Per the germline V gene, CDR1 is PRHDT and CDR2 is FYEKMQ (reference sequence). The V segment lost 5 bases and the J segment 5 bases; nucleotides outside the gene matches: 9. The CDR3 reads CASSLRDRGWNEQYF. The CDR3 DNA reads TGTGCCAGCAGCCTCCGGGACAGGGGATGGAACGAGCAGTACTTC.